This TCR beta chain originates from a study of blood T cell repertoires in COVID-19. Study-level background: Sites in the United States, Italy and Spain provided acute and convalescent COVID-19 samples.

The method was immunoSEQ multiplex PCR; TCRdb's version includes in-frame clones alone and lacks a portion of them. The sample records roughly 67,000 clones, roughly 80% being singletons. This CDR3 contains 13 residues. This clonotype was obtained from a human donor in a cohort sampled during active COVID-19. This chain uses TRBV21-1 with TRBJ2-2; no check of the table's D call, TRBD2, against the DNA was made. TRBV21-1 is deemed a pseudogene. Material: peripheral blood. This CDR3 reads CASSTRNTGELFF. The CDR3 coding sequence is TGTGCCAGCAGCACCCGGAACACCGGGGAGCTGTTTTTT.